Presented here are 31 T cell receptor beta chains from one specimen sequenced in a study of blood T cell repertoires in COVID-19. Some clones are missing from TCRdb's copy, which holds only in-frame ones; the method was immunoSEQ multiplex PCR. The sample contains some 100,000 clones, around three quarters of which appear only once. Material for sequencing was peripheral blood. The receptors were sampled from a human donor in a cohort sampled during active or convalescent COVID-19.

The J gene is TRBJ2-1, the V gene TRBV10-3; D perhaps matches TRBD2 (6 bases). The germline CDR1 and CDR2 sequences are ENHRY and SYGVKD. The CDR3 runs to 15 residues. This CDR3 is CASRDHGLLGGEQFF. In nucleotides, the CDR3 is TGTGCATCACGGGATCACGGATTGCTGGGGGGTGAGCAGTTCTTC.

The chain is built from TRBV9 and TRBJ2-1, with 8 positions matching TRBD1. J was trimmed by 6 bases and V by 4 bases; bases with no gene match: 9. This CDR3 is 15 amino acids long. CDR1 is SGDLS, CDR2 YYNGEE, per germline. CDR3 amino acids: CASSLGGTGSNEQFF. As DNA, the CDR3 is TGTGCCAGCAGCCTAGGCGGGACAGGTTCCAATGAGCAGTTCTTC.

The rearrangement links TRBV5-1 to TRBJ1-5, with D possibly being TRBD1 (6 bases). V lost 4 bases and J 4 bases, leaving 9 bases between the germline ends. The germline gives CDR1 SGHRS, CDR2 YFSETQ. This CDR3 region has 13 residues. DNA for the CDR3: TGCGCCAGCAGCACAGGGAGTAATCAGCCCCAGCATTTT. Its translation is CASSTGSNQPQHF.

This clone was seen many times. The CDR3 DNA follows: TGTGCCAGCAACACTATTTCTAGCGGGAAACGCAATGAGCAGTTCTTC. Encoded protein: CASNTISSGKRNEQFF. The rearrangement uses TRBV2 and TRBJ2-1, with 9 bases fitting TRBD2. Germline V gives CDR1 SNHLY, CDR2 FYNNEI. V dropped 7 bases and J dropped 6; count of bases not matched to a gene: 13. The CDR3 length is 16 residues.

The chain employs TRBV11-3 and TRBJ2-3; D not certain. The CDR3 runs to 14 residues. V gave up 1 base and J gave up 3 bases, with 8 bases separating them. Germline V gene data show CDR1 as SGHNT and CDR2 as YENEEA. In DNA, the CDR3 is TGTGCCAGCAGCTTAGGGTCAGGAACAGATACGCAGTATTTT. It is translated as CASSLGSGTDTQYF.

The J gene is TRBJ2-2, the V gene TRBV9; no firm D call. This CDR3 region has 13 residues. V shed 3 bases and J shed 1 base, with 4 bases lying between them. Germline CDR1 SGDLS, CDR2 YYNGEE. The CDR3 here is CASSDGNTGELFF. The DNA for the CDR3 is TGTGCCAGCAGCGACGGGAACACCGGGGAGCTGTTTTTT.

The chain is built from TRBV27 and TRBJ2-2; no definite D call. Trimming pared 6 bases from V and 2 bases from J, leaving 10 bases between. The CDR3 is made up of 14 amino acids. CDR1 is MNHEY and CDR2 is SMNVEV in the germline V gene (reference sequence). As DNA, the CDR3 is TGTGCCAGCAGGGTGGCGGTAAACACCGGGGAGCTGTTTTTT. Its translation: CASRVAVNTGELFF.

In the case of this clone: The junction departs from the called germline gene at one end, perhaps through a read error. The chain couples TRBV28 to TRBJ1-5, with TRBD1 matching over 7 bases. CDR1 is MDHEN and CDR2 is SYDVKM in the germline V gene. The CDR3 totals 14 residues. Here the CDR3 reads CASREGAEPQAQHF. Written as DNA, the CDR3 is TGTGCCAGCCGGGAGGGGGCAGAACCTCAGGCCCAGCATTTT.

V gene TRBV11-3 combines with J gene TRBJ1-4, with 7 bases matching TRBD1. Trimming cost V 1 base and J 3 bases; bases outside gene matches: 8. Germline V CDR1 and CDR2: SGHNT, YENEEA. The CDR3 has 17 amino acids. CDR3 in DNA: TGTGCCAGCAGCTTAGTTTGGACAGGTCTTTCTAATGAAAAACTGTTTTTT. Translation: CASSLVWTGLSNEKLFF.

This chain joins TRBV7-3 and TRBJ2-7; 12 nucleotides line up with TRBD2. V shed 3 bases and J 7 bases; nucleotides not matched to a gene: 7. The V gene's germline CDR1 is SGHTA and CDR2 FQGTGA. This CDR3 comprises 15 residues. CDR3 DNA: TGTGCCAGCAGCTTCGCTAGCGGGAGGGAACGGGAGCAGTACTTC. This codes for CASSFASGREREQYF.

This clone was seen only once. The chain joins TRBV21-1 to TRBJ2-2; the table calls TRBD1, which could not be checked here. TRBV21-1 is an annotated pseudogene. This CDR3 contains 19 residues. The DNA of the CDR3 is TGTGCCAGCAGCAAAGGTTCTAGGACAGGGGTTCCGCACACCGGGGAGCTGTTTTTT. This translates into CASSKGSRTGVPHTGELFF.

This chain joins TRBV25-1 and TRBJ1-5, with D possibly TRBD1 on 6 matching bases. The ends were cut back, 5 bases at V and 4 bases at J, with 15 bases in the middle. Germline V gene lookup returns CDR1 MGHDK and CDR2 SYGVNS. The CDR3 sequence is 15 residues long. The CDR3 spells CASSPLGTTNQPQHF. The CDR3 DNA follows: TGTGCCAGCAGTCCACTTGGGACAACAAATCAGCCCCAGCATTTT.

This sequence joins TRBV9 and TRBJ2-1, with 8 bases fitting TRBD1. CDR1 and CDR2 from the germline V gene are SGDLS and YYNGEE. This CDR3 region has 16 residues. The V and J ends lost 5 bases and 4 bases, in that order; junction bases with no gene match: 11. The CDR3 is CASRVNRDRLYNEQFF. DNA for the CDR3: TGTGCCAGCAGGGTTAACCGGGACAGGTTATACAATGAGCAGTTCTTC. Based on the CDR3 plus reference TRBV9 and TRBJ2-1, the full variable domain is DSGVTQTPKHLITATGQRVTLRCSPRSGDLSVYWYQQSLDQGLQFLIQYYNGEERAKGNILERFSAQQFPDLHSELNLSSLELGDSALYFCASRVNRDRLYNEQFFGPGTRLTVL.

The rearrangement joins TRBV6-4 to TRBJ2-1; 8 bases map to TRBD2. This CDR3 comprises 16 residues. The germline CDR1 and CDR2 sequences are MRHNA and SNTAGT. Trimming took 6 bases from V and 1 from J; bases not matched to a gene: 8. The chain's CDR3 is CASSRRGGLSYNEQFF. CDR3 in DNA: TGTGCCAGCAGCCGCCGGGGGGGGTTATCCTACAATGAGCAGTTCTTC.

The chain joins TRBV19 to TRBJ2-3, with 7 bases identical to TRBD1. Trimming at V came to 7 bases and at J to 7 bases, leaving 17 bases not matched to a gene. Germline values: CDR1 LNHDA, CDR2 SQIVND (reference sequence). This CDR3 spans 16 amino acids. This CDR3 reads CASKQTGTANQYTQYF. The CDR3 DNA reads TGTGCCAGTAAACAAACAGGGACAGCCAACCAGTATACGCAGTATTTT.

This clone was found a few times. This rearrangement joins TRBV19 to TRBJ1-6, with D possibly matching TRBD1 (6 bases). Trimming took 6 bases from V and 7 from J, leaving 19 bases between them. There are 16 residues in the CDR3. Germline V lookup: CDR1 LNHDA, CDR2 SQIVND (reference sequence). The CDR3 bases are TGTGCCAGTAGACAGCAAGGGGGGGTAGGAAATTCACCCCTCCACTTT. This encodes CASRQQGGVGNSPLHF.

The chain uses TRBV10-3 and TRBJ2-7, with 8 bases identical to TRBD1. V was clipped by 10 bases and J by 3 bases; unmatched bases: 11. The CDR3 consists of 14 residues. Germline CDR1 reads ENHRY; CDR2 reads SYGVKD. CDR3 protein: CASRQGPAGYEQYF. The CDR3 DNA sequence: TGTGCCAGCAGACAGGGGCCAGCTGGCTACGAGCAGTACTTC.

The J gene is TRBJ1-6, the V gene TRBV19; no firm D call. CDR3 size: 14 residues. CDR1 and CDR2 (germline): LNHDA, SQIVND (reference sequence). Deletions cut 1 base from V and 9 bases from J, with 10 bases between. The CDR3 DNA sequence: TGTGCCAGTAGTATAGCGAGGGTTGGTTCACCCCTCCACTTT. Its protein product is CASSIARVGSPLHF.

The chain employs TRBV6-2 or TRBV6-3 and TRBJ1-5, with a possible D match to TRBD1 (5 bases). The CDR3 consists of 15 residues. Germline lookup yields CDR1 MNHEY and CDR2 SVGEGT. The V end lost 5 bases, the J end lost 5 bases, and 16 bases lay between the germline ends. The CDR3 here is CASSPPADSYQPQHF. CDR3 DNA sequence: TGTGCCAGCAGTCCCCCGGCCGACAGTTATCAGCCCCAGCATTTT.

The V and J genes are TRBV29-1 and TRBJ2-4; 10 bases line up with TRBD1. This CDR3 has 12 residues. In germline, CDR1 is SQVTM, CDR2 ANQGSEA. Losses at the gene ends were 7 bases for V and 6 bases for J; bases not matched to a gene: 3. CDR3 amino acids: CSATGGANIQYF. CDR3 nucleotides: TGCAGCGCGACAGGGGGCGCAAACATTCAGTACTTC.

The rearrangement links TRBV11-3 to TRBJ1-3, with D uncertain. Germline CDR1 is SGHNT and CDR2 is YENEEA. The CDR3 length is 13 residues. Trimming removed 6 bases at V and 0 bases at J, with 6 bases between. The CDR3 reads CASSKSSGNTIYF. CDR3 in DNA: TGTGCCAGCAGTAAGAGCTCTGGAAACACCATATATTTT.

CDR3 DNA: TGTGCCAGCAGCCCTCAACCGGGACAGGGCGTGCAGACCCAGTACTTC. Translation gives CASSPQPGQGVQTQYF. V is TRBV3-1 (or the pseudogene TRBV3-2) and J is TRBJ2-5; 9 nucleotides align to TRBD1. The CDR3 spans 16 residues. Germline CDR1 and CDR2: LGHDT and YNNKEL (reference sequence). V gave up 4 bases and J gave up 6 bases; unmatched junction bases: 12.

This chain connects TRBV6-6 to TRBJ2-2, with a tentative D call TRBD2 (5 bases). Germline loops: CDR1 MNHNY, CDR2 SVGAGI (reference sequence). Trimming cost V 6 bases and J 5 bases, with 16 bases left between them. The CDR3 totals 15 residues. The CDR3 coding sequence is TGTGCCAGCAGCAGGACTGGAATCGGGACCGGGGAGCTGTTTTTT. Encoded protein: CASSRTGIGTGELFF.

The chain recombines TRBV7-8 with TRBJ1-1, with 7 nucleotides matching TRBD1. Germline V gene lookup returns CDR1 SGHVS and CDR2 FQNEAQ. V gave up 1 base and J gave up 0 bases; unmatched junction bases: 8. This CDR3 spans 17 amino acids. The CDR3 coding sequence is TGTGCCAGCAGCTTAGGCCCCCCGACAGGGATGAACACTGAAGCTTTCTTT. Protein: CASSLGPPTGMNTEAFF.

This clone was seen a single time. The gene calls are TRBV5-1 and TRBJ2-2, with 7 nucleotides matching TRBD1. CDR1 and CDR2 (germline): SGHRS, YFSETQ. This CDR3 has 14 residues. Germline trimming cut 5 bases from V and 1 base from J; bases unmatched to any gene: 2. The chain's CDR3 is CASRWTGNTGELFF. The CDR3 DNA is TGCGCCAGCAGATGGACAGGGAACACCGGGGAGCTGTTTTTT.

CDR3 protein: CASTISGGSGANVLTF. The DNA for the CDR3 is TGTGCCAGCACAATCTCAGGGGGCTCTGGGGCCAACGTCCTGACTTTC. V gene TRBV11-3 combines with J gene TRBJ2-6; the match to TRBD1 covers 7 bases. This CDR3 has 16 residues. Trimming took 7 bases from V and 0 from J; bases not matched to a gene: 6. Germline-derived CDR1 and CDR2 are SGHNT and YENEEA.

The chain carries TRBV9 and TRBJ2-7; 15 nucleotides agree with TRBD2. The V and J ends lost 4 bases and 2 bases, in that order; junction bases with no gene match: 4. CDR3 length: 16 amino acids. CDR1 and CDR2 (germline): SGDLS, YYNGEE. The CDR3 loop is CASSRTSGREPYEQYF. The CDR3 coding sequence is TGTGCCAGCAGCCGGACTAGCGGGAGGGAGCCCTACGAGCAGTACTTC.

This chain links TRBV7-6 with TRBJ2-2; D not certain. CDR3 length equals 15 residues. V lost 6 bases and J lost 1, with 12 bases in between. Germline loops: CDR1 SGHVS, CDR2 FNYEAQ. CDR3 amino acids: CASRQDTLNTGELFF. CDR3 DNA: TGTGCCAGCAGGCAGGATACCCTGAACACCGGGGAGCTGTTTTTT.

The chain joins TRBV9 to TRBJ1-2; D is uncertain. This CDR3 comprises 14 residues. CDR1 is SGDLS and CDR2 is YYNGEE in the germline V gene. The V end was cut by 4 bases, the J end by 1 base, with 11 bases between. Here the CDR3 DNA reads TGTGCCAGCAGCCCCCGGGAGGTTAACTATGGCTACACCTTC. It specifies CASSPREVNYGYTF.

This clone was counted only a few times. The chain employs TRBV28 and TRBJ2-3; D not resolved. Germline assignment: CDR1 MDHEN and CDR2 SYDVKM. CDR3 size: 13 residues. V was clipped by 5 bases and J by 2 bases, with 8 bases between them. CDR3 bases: TGTGCCAGCAGTCGTACTTACACAGATACGCAGTATTTT. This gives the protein CASSRTYTDTQYF.

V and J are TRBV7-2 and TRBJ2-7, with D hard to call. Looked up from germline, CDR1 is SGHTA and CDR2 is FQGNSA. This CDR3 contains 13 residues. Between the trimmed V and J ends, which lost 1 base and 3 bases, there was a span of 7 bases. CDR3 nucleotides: TGTGCCAGCAGCTTAGGACAAATCTACGAGCAGTACTTC. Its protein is CASSLGQIYEQYF.